These 5 T cell receptor beta chains share one sample of origin, sequenced in a study of patients and donors after allogeneic stem cell transplantation. TCRdb independently ran MiXCR on the RT-PCR reads; one entry per CDR3 protein. The sample yields fewer than 200,000 distinct CDR3 sequences, 30% seen once. Sequencing was performed on blood, either unsorted or a sorted T cell fraction (not recorded which). Receptors were obtained from a human donor who was either an allogeneic HSCT recipient or a stem cell or donor lymphocyte infusion donor (not recorded which). It is not recorded whose cells these are; they may come from a transplant donor.

This clonotype has a handful of counts. The chain carries TRBV27 and TRBJ1-2; 7 bases agree with TRBD1. CDR3 size: 14 residues. Germline CDR1 MNHEY, CDR2 SMNVEV (reference sequence). V shed 4 bases, J shed 3 bases, and the junction held 5 bases outside the gene matches. DNA of the CDR3: TGTGCCAGCAGTTCCTCCGGGACAGACTATGGCTACACCTTC. Protein sequence: CASSSSGTDYGYTF.

This clonotype has only a few counts. The chain joins TRBV6-6 to TRBJ1-2; TRBD1 agrees at 8 bases. V lost 0 bases to trimming and J lost 6 bases; unmatched junction nucleotides: 9. Germline lookup yields CDR1 MNHNY and CDR2 SVGAGI (reference sequence). The CDR3 totals 16 residues. CDR3 in DNA: TGTGCCAGCAGTTACTCGATACCCGGGACAGGTGATGGCTACACCTTC. This codes for CASSYSIPGTGDGYTF.

The chain is built from TRBV20-1 and TRBJ2-2, with 7 bases fitting TRBD2. With V trimmed by 6 bases and J by 5 bases, 9 bases remained unmatched. Germline V gene lookup returns CDR1 DFQATT and CDR2 SNEGSKA (reference sequence). This CDR3 has 14 residues. The DNA for the CDR3 is TGCAGTGCGACCGGACTAGGAGGGACCGGGGAGCTGTTTTTT. Its protein product is CSATGLGGTGELFF.

This clonotype has more than one count but fewer than ten. The rearrangement joins TRBV12-3 or TRBV12-4 to TRBJ1-1, with a possible D match to TRBD1 (5 bases). Trimming took 7 bases from V and 3 from J, leaving 12 bases between them. This CDR3 has 13 amino acids. In DNA, the CDR3 is TGTGCCAGCAAGCGGGACGTCGACACTGAAGCTTTCTTT. Its translation is CASKRDVDTEAFF.

This sequence joins TRBV9 and TRBJ2-5; 8 bases match TRBD2. Germline trimming cut 3 bases from V and 4 bases from J; bases unmatched to any gene: 5. The CDR3 length is 14 residues. Germline assignment: CDR1 SGDLS and CDR2 YYNGEE. The CDR3 DNA reads TGTGCCAGCAGCGCGGGACTAGTGGTAGAGACCCAGTACTTC. This gives the protein CASSAGLVVETQYF.